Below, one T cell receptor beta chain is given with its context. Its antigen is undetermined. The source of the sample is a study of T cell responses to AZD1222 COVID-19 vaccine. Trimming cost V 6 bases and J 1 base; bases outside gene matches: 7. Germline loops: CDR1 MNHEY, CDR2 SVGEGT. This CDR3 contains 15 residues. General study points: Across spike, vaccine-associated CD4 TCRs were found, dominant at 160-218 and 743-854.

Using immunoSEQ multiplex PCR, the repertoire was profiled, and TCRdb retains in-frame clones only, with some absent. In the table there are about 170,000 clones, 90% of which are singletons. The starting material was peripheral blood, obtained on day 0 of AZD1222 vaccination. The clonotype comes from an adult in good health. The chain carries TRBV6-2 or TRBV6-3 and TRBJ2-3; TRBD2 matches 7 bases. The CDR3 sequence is CASSPGRRGTDTQYF. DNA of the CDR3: TGTGCCAGCAGCCCCGGGAGGCGGGGCACAGATACGCAGTATTTT.